Listed below are T cell receptor beta chains from one sample, sequenced in a study of identical twins. TCRdb re-called the 5' RACE reads through MiXCR, storing one row per CDR3 protein. The table shows 1.5 million to 2 million distinct CDR3 sequences, with less than 35% occurring only once. What was sequenced was cord blood. The receptor set was obtained from a newborn girl in good health. CDR3s include the opening cysteine and the closing phenylalanine or tryptophan. Each record gives: clone size, V gene, J gene, D gene, CDR3 protein, CDR3 DNA. The D gene is left open where the match is weak. The listing skips clone size in some rows; elsewhere it reads once, few, many or a size class.

clone size: -
V gene: TRBV9
J gene: TRBJ2-5
D gene: TRBD2
CDR3 protein: CASSVGVVAGAQETQYF
CDR3 DNA: TGTGCCAGCAGCGTAGGGGTGGTAGCGGGGGCCCAAGAGACCCAGTACTTC

clone size: -
V gene: TRBV7-8
J gene: TRBJ1-5
D gene: -
CDR3 protein: CASSLLTREQPQHF
CDR3 DNA: TGTGCCAGCAGCTTACTCACGCGGGAGCAGCCCCAGCATTTT

clone size: -
V gene: TRBV6-5
J gene: TRBJ2-5
D gene: -
CDR3 protein: CASSYYRRETQYF
CDR3 DNA: TGTGCCAGCAGTTACTACAGGCGGGAGACCCAGTACTTC

clone size: -
V gene: TRBV25-1
J gene: TRBJ2-7
D gene: TRBD2
CDR3 protein: CASSGPGTSGSYNEQYF
CDR3 DNA: TGTGCCAGCAGTGGCCCCGGGACTAGCGGCTCCTACAATGAGCAGTACTTC

clone size: few
V gene: TRBV28
J gene: TRBJ2-7
D gene: TRBD1
CDR3 protein: CASRGTGEFYEQYF
CDR3 DNA: TGTGCCAGCAGGGGAACAGGGGAATTCTACGAGCAGTACTTC

clone size: few
V gene: TRBV3-1
J gene: TRBJ1-6
D gene: -
CDR3 protein: CASSRHYNSPLHF
CDR3 DNA: TGTGCCAGCAGCCGACACTATAATTCACCCCTCCACTTT

clone size: -
V gene: TRBV6-5
J gene: TRBJ2-1
D gene: TRBD1
CDR3 protein: CASRADRGSYNEQFF
CDR3 DNA: TGTGCCAGCAGGGCCGACAGGGGCTCCTACAATGAGCAGTTCTTC

clone size: few
V gene: TRBV20-1
J gene: TRBJ1-1
D gene: -
CDR3 protein: CSTKVVGRGTEAFF
CDR3 DNA: TGCAGTACTAAGGTGGTAGGGAGAGGGACTGAAGCTTTCTTT

clone size: once
V gene: TRBV3-1
J gene: TRBJ2-7
D gene: TRBD2
CDR3 protein: CASSPPPLAGDGYEQYF
CDR3 DNA: TGTGCCAGCAGCCCTCCGCCTCTAGCGGGGGACGGCTATGAGCAGTACTTC

clone size: -
V gene: TRBV2
J gene: TRBJ2-6
D gene: -
CDR3 protein: CASRLGQSSGANVLTF
CDR3 DNA: TGTGCCAGCAGGCTAGGACAGAGCTCTGGGGCCAACGTCCTGACTTTC

clone size: once
V gene: TRBV20-1
J gene: TRBJ1-4
D gene: -
CDR3 protein: CSALPGHGNEKLFF
CDR3 DNA: TGCAGTGCCCTTCCGGGACACGGTAATGAAAAACTGTTTTTT

clone size: -
V gene: TRBV5-5
J gene: TRBJ2-7
D gene: -
CDR3 protein: CASSLDRDLYKQYF
CDR3 DNA: TGTGCCAGCAGCTTGGACAGGGACCTCTACAAGCAGTACTTC

clone size: -
V gene: TRBV20-1
J gene: TRBJ2-2
D gene: TRBD2
CDR3 protein: CSARVAGAHTGELFF
CDR3 DNA: TGCAGTGCTAGAGTTGCGGGAGCCCACACCGGGGAGCTGTTTTTT

clone size: -
V gene: TRBV20-1
J gene: TRBJ1-2
D gene: -
CDR3 protein: CSADIQGKGSYGYTF
CDR3 DNA: TGCAGTGCAGACATACAGGGCAAGGGGAGCTATGGCTACACCTTC

clone size: few
V gene: TRBV20-1
J gene: TRBJ2-5
D gene: TRBD2
CDR3 protein: CSARRAGDRETQYF
CDR3 DNA: TGCAGTGCTAGGCGCGCGGGAGATCGGGAGACCCAGTACTTC

clone size: many
V gene: TRBV4-2
J gene: TRBJ2-1
D gene: TRBD2
CDR3 protein: CASSHPTSANYNEQFF
CDR3 DNA: TGTGCCAGCAGCCACCCCACTAGCGCCAATTACAATGAGCAGTTCTTC

clone size: -
V gene: TRBV2
J gene: TRBJ2-1
D gene: -
CDR3 protein: CASSGTHSSEQFF
CDR3 DNA: TGTGCCAGCAGTGGGACACACTCGAGCGAGCAGTTCTTC

clone size: few
V gene: TRBV3-1
J gene: TRBJ2-1
D gene: TRBD1
CDR3 protein: CASSLTDRGPNEQFF
CDR3 DNA: TGTGCCAGCAGCCTTACGGACAGGGGGCCCAATGAGCAGTTCTTC

clone size: -
V gene: TRBV2
J gene: TRBJ2-7
D gene: TRBD2
CDR3 protein: CASSRVWTSGYEQYF
CDR3 DNA: TGTGCCAGCAGTAGGGTTTGGACTAGCGGCTACGAGCAGTACTTC

clone size: few
V gene: TRBV5-6
J gene: TRBJ2-5
D gene: -
CDR3 protein: CASSSQGSQETQYF
CDR3 DNA: TGTGCCAGCAGCTCCCAGGGGTCCCAAGAGACCCAGTACTTC

clone size: many
V gene: TRBV29-1
J gene: TRBJ2-1
D gene: TRBD2
CDR3 protein: CSVEPAGPNEQFF
CDR3 DNA: TGCAGCGTTGAGCCAGCGGGACCCAATGAGCAGTTCTTC

clone size: -
V gene: TRBV29-1
J gene: TRBJ1-1
D gene: -
CDR3 protein: CSVEDSRATEAFF
CDR3 DNA: TGCAGCGTAGAGGACTCTAGGGCCACTGAAGCTTTCTTT

clone size: -
V gene: TRBV28
J gene: TRBJ2-7
D gene: TRBD2
CDR3 protein: CASSLWEGSSYEQYF
CDR3 DNA: TGTGCCAGCAGTTTGTGGGAGGGGAGCTCCTACGAGCAGTACTTC

clone size: few
V gene: TRBV2
J gene: TRBJ2-1
D gene: -
CDR3 protein: CASSDSGTSYNEQFF
CDR3 DNA: TGTGCCAGCAGTGATAGCGGTACATCCTACAATGAGCAGTTCTTC

clone size: few
V gene: TRBV11-2
J gene: TRBJ2-3
D gene: -
CDR3 protein: CASSTDRFTDTQYF
CDR3 DNA: TGTGCCAGCAGCACCGACAGGTTCACAGATACGCAGTATTTT

clone size: -
V gene: TRBV29-1
J gene: TRBJ2-1
D gene: -
CDR3 protein: CSVEDTPLNEQFF
CDR3 DNA: TGCAGCGTTGAAGATACCCCGTTGAATGAGCAGTTCTTC

clone size: few
V gene: TRBV28
J gene: TRBJ1-2
D gene: -
CDR3 protein: CASISPGGMNYGYTF
CDR3 DNA: TGTGCCAGCATCTCCCCCGGGGGGATGAACTATGGCTACACCTTC

clone size: -
V gene: TRBV28
J gene: TRBJ2-1
D gene: TRBD1
CDR3 protein: CASSFLGTGDNEQFF
CDR3 DNA: TGTGCCAGCAGTTTTTTGGGGACAGGGGACAATGAGCAGTTCTTC

clone size: -
V gene: TRBV6-5
J gene: TRBJ2-7
D gene: TRBD2
CDR3 protein: CASRILAGVSYEQYF
CDR3 DNA: TGTGCCAGCAGAATACTAGCGGGGGTCTCCTACGAGCAGTACTTC

clone size: -
V gene: TRBV11-2
J gene: TRBJ2-7
D gene: -
CDR3 protein: CASSPSIIGVTYEQYF
CDR3 DNA: TGTGCCAGCAGCCCCTCGATTATTGGCGTAACCTACGAGCAGTACTTC

clone size: -
V gene: TRBV20-1
J gene: TRBJ2-1
D gene: TRBD1
CDR3 protein: CGASGQVSYNEQFF
CDR3 DNA: TGCGGTGCTAGTGGACAGGTCTCCTACAATGAGCAGTTCTTC

clone size: -
V gene: TRBV7-9
J gene: TRBJ1-2
D gene: TRBD1
CDR3 protein: CASSLQQGAHYGYTF
CDR3 DNA: TGTGCCAGCAGCTTGCAACAGGGGGCTCACTATGGCTACACCTTC

clone size: -
V gene: TRBV19
J gene: TRBJ2-7
D gene: -
CDR3 protein: CASSARDVPYEQYF
CDR3 DNA: TGTGCCAGTAGTGCCCGGGACGTACCCTACGAGCAGTACTTC

clone size: -
V gene: TRBV7-9
J gene: TRBJ2-4
D gene: -
CDR3 protein: CASSVDRSLAKNIQYF
CDR3 DNA: TGTGCCAGCAGCGTCGACAGAAGCTTAGCCAAAAACATTCAGTACTTC

clone size: few
V gene: TRBV12-3/TRBV12-4
J gene: TRBJ1-5
D gene: -
CDR3 protein: CASILTVGAKQPQHF
CDR3 DNA: TGTGCCAGCATTCTAACCGTGGGGGCGAAGCAGCCCCAGCATTTT

clone size: few
V gene: TRBV7-9
J gene: TRBJ2-1
D gene: -
CDR3 protein: CASTKFYSVYNEQFF
CDR3 DNA: TGTGCCAGCACCAAGTTCTATTCTGTCTACAATGAGCAGTTCTTC

clone size: -
V gene: TRBV10-3
J gene: TRBJ1-1
D gene: -
CDR3 protein: CAISSGIPNTEAFF
CDR3 DNA: TGTGCCATCAGCTCCGGGATTCCGAACACTGAAGCTTTCTTT

clone size: -
V gene: TRBV4-2
J gene: TRBJ2-7
D gene: -
CDR3 protein: CASSQESASYEQYF
CDR3 DNA: TGTGCCAGCAGCCAAGAATCCGCCTCCTACGAGCAGTACTTC

clone size: few
V gene: TRBV29-1
J gene: TRBJ1-1
D gene: -
CDR3 protein: CSVLRGNTEAFF
CDR3 DNA: TGCAGCGTACTCAGGGGAAACACTGAAGCTTTCTTT

clone size: many
V gene: TRBV29-1
J gene: TRBJ2-3
D gene: TRBD1
CDR3 protein: CSVLTGGTDTQYF
CDR3 DNA: TGCAGCGTCCTGACAGGGGGCACAGATACGCAGTATTTT